One T cell receptor beta chain is described in this entry. Its antigen remains unidentified. The table came from immunoSEQ multiplex PCR; TCRdb's copy has only in-frame clones and leaves some out. The sample consists of roughly 67,000 clones, around 81% of them appearing once. The data originate from a study of vaccination effects on CD4 cells after COVID-19. Study at large: Each participant was given two doses of one vaccine (BNT162b2 or mRNA-1273).

Trimming cost V 5 bases and J 4 bases, with 20 bases left between them. Germline V gene lookup returns CDR1 SEHNR and CDR2 FQNEAQ (reference sequence). The CDR3 contains 16 residues. Antigen-specific CD4+ T cells expanded by the ViraFEST assay with viral peptide pools were then sequenced. Scientists isolated CD4+ T cells after a roughly nine-day culture period ended. According to the study, vaccine recipients showed no prior SARS-CoV-2 infection and negative nucleocapsid antibodies. The sample consisted of CD4+ T cells from PBMCs cultured with SARS-CoV-2 spike peptides, taken before COVID-19 vaccination. This sequence originates from a human donor who received a COVID-19 vaccine. V is TRBV7-9 and J is TRBJ1-2, with no clear D. CDR3 residues: CASSRTPNPQLYGYTF. CDR3 nucleotide sequence: TGTGCCAGCAGCCGCACCCCCAATCCCCAGCTCTATGGCTACACCTTC.